This T cell receptor beta chain appears in the sequencing data of a study of blood T cell repertoires in COVID-19 (dated by TCRdb to the early 2020s). Looking at the study overall: Collaborator samples came from the United States, Italy and Spain and covered acute and convalescent phases of COVID-19. A de-identified subject ID, COVID-19 status, age in years and sex were almost always included in the sample metadata. Subjects who had been exposed to COVID-19, were actively infected with it, or had recovered from it provided the deeply sampled blood TCRbeta repertoires that made up the dataset. The material from the prospective study consisted of cDNA or gDNA derived from T cells, B-cell-depleted T cells, or PBMCs. Samples came from the ongoing ImmuneRACE study (first 160 participants) plus 1,254 subjects from 6 global collaborators. Where available, HLA class I and class II types were taken from metadata supplied by the sample provider and were not determined by assay-based typing. The repertoires were made available in a free public database intended to serve as a resource for research on the immune response to SARS-CoV-2.

The immunoSEQ Assay, a bias-controlled multiplex PCR, was used to amplify TCRbeta CDR3 regions from genomic DNA. Per the authors' processing: The number of nucleated cells in each sample was estimated from the amplification of reference gene primers within the assay. To quantify the absolute abundance of each unique TCRbeta CDR3 rearrangement, sequence reads were collapsed and filtered. For each sample, productive Simpson clonality was calculated as the square root of Simpson's diversity index over productive rearrangements. TCRdb retrieved this table from immuneACCESS and kept in-frame rearrangements only. Not all clones are present; in checked studies, unresolved V genes account for under half, and no reason is known for the remainder. V and J calls and clone size are given by that table; D and trimming were obtained from the DNA. This sample comprises approximately 240,000 clones, about nine tenths of them detected only once. Nearly 6.5% of the sample is in the top ten clones.

Enrolling through a virtual design, the prospective study's participants ranged in age from roughly 18 to 90 years and lived across some 22 United States geographic areas. In the prospective study, cohorts were assigned on the basis of participant-reported clinical history obtained from a screening survey and a study questionnaire. In the prospective study, whole blood, serum and a nasopharyngeal or oropharyngeal swab were collected from each participant by mobile phlebotomists. Participants in the prospective study had the option to provide additional blood draws and questionnaires over a roughly 2-month period. Before DNA extraction, prospective study blood samples were shipped either frozen or at room temperature. The investigation overall reported the following: Clinical and demographic metadata were provided uncurated, with the amount varying by source and participant.

Concerning this clone itself: Its antigen remains undetermined. The record has no base qualities; no much larger clone is one base away.

The sequence derives from a woman aged 25-40 years with acute COVID-19. The sequencing input was PBMCs or T cells enriched from blood (not recorded which).

The nucleotide sequence reads TGTGCCAGCAGAGCGGGGGGCACCCTCACAGATACGCAGTATTTT. Translation gives CASRAGGTLTDTQYF. The chain is encoded by TRBV28 joined to TRBJ2-3, with TRBD2 identical over 9 junction bases. At the junction V is shortened by 6 bases and J by 2 bases; bases outside the gene matches: 6. CDR1 MDHEN and CDR2 SYDVKM were looked up in the germline V gene. Including cysteine and phenylalanine, the CDR3 has 15 amino acids. The sequence is cut down to CDR3 DNA, 45 bases in frame from base 1. Where the CDR3 stops, the reference TRBV28 and TRBJ2-3 genes take over; the full variable domain is DVKVTQSSRYLVKRTGEKVFLECVQDMDHENMFWYRQDPGLGLRLIYFSYDVKMKEKGDIPEGYSVSREKKERFSLILESASTNQTSMYLCASRAGGTLTDTQYFGPGTRLTVL.